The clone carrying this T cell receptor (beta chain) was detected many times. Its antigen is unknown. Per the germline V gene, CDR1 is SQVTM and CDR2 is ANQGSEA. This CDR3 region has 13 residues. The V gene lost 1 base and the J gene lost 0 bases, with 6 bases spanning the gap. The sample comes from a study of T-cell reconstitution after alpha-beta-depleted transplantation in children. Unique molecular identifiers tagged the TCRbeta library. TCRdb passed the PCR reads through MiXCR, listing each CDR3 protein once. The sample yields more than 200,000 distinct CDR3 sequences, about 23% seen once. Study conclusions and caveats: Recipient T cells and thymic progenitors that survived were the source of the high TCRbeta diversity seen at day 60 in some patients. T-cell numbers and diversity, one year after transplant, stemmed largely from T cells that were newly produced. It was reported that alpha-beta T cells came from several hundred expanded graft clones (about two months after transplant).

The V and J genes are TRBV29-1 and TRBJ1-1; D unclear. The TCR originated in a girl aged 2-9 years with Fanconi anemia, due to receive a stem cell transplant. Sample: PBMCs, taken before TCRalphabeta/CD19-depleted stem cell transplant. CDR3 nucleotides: TGCAGCGTTGAAGGACGATTGAACACTGAAGCTTTCTTT. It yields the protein CSVEGRLNTEAFF.